Described below is a single TCR beta chain sequence and its context. Its antigen is unknown. This entry is derived from a study of cytomegalovirus exposure and HLA in healthy donors. Study at large: Of the donors genotyped, approximately 430 in all, less than 90% fell in the Caucasian-associated ancestry cluster. Whole-study findings and limits: TCR beta sequences numbering 15,000 to 20,000 were associated with HLA alleles at 0.05 false discovery rate in a later analysis. When the data were analyzed later, several of the most significant clusters appeared to be linked to common viral pathogens. Immune exposure information available was restricted to CMV serostatus.

The PCR ran on 60 Vbeta and 13 Jbeta primers. Produced via immunoSEQ multiplex PCR; TCRdb's table is partial and in-frame only. The sample records approximately 82,000 clones, around 81% being singletons. Per germline, CDR1 SGHKS and CDR2 YYEKEE (reference sequence). Trimming removed 1 base at V and 2 bases at J, with 9 bases between. This CDR3 comprises 14 residues. The TCR comes from a man aged 40-49 years in good health and CMV-seronegative. The J gene is TRBJ1-1, the V gene TRBV5-5, with unresolved D. Material for sequencing was PBMCs. CDR3 DNA: TGTGCCAGCAGCTTGTTGGGCCCCAACACTGAAGCTTTCTTT. This encodes CASSLLGPNTEAFF.